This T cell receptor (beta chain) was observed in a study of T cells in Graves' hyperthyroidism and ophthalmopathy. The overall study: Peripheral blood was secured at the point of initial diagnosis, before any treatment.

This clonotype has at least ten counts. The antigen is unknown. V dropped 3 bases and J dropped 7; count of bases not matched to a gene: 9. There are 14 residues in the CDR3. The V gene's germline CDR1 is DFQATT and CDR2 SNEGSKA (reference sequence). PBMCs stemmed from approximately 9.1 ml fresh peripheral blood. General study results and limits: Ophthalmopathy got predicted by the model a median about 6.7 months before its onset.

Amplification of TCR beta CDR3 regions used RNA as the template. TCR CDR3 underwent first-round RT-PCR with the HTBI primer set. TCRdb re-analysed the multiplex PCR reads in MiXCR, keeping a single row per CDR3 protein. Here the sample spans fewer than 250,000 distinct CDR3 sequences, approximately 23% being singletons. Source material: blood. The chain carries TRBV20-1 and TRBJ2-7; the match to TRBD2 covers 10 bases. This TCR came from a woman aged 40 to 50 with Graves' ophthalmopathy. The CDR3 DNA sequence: TGCAGTGCTAGTAGGGCTAGCGGGAGTGGGGAGCAGTACTTC. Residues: CSASRASGSGEQYF.